The 31 T cell receptor beta chains in this list originate from one sample, sequenced in a study of blood T cell repertoires in COVID-19. Clones were read by immunoSEQ multiplex PCR, and TCRdb kept only the in-frame ones, dropping some. The table shows roughly 400,000 clones, with around 91% occurring only once. The material sequenced was PBMCs or T cells enriched from blood (not recorded which). Source of these receptors: a man younger than 35 who had recovered from COVID-19.

The J gene is TRBJ1-2, the V gene TRBV29-1; D gene uncertain. Germline CDR1 and CDR2: SQVTM and ANQGSEA. V was shortened by 4 bases and J by 4 bases, with 13 bases between the two germline ends. The CDR3 consists of 13 residues. CDR3 DNA: TGCAGCGTTGTTTCAGGCTTTATCTATGGCTACACCTTC. Residues: CSVVSGFIYGYTF.

This chain uses TRBV2 with TRBJ1-6; 7 bases align to TRBD1. Trimming removed 0 bases from V and 2 bases from J; junction bases left unmatched: 4. The CDR3 covers 17 residues. The germline V gene has CDR1 SNHLY and CDR2 FYNNEI. For the CDR3, the DNA is TGTGCCAGCAGTGAAGCCTACGACAGGGCCTATAATTCACCCCTCCACTTT. Translation: CASSEAYDRAYNSPLHF.

The V gene is TRBV7-2, the J gene TRBJ2-3, with TRBD2 matching over 7 bases. J lost 4 bases, V lost 5 bases, and 15 bases had no gene match. The CDR3 has 17 amino acids. Germline assignment: CDR1 SGHTA and CDR2 FQGNSA. In nucleotides, the CDR3 is TGTGCCAGCAGCCTTGGGGGGGGGAGGCCAACAGCAGATACGCAGTATTTT. Protein: CASSLGGGRPTADTQYF. Full variable domain (missing parts from reference TRBV7-2 and TRBJ2-3): GAGVSQSPSNKVTEKGKDVELRCDPISGHTALYWYRQSLGQGLEFLIYFQGNSAPDKSGLPSDRFSAERTGGSVSTLTIQRTQQEDSAVYLCASSLGGGRPTADTQYFGPGTRLTVL.

J is TRBJ1-2 and V is TRBV5-4; 7 bases agree with TRBD1. The CDR3 length is 17 residues. V gave up 2 bases and J gave up 6 bases; unmatched junction bases: 16. The germline CDR1 and CDR2 sequences are SGHNT and YYREEE (reference sequence). The CDR3 reads CASSFLDREPARDGYTF. The DNA for the CDR3 is TGTGCCAGCAGCTTCCTTGACAGGGAGCCCGCTCGGGATGGCTACACCTTC.

The chain employs TRBV6-5 and TRBJ1-1; D not certain. CDR3 size: 12 residues. V was trimmed by 8 bases and J by 5 bases, leaving 12 bases between them. Germline CDR1 and CDR2: MNHEY and SVGAGI. This CDR3 reads CASGFRGTEAFF. In nucleotides, the CDR3 is TGTGCCAGCGGGTTTCGAGGAACTGAAGCTTTCTTT.

This clone was seen once. This chain links TRBV18 with TRBJ2-5; D might be TRBD1 (6 bases). There are 16 residues in the CDR3. Looked up from germline, CDR1 is KGHSH and CDR2 is LQKENI. V was cut by 4 bases and J by 5 bases, with 20 bases left in between. The CDR3, as DNA: TGTGCCAGCTCACAATCAACAGGGAAGGTTGAGGAGACCCAGTACTTC. Translation gives CASSQSTGKVEETQYF.

About this clone: Relative to the germline gene, one junction end is altered; a read error may explain this. This chain connects TRBV28 to TRBJ1-5, with 7 bases matching TRBD1. Germline CDR1 MDHEN, CDR2 SYDVKM. The CDR3 spans 15 residues. The CDR3 DNA sequence: TGTGCCAGCAGCTTACCACCAGGGGGAAATCCGCCCCAGCATTTT. Translated: CASSLPPGGNPPQHF.

This clone is a singleton in its sample. The chain links TRBV7-2 to TRBJ2-1, with a possible D match to TRBD2 (5 bases). Trimming took 5 bases from V and 10 from J, leaving 18 bases between them. This CDR3 spans 14 amino acids. Germline lookup yields CDR1 SGHTA and CDR2 FQGNSA. CDR3 protein: CASSTPGFIREQFF. For the CDR3, the DNA is TGTGCCAGCAGCACACCGGGATTTATTAGGGAGCAGTTCTTC.

The chain recombines TRBV5-1 with TRBJ1-2; D is undetermined. The length of the CDR3 is 16 residues. The germline CDR1 and CDR2 sequences are SGHRS and YFSETQ. V was clipped by 0 bases and J by 8 bases, with 20 bases between them. CDR3 nucleotides: TGCGCCAGCAGCTTGGCCGGGCGGGGTTTATCCGGGGGCTACACCTTC. The encoded protein is CASSLAGRGLSGGYTF.

This chain's CDR3 is CASSGWRGDFYGYTF. CDR3 sequence (DNA): TGTGCCAGCAGCGGCTGGAGGGGCGACTTCTATGGCTACACCTTC. The V gene is TRBV11-2, the J gene TRBJ1-2, with D possibly matching TRBD1 (5 bases). Germline assignment: CDR1 SGHAT and CDR2 FQNNGV. V was cut by 5 bases and J by 4 bases, with 17 bases left in between. This CDR3 is 15 amino acids long.

The gene calls are TRBV2 and TRBJ1-5; no clear D. The CDR3 is made up of 13 amino acids. Trimming took off 8 bases at V and 1 base at J, with 9 bases between the two ends. Germline-derived CDR1 and CDR2 are SNHLY and FYNNEI. The CDR3 region has the DNA TGTGCCAGCTGTGCGGAGAGCAATCAGCCCCAGCATTTT. Amino acids: CASCAESNQPQHF.

This chain uses TRBV10-3 with TRBJ2-5; TRBD1 matches 9 bases. Germline V gene lookup returns CDR1 ENHRY and CDR2 SYGVKD. V lost 10 bases, J lost 1 base, and 7 bases stayed unmatched. The CDR3 is 14 amino acids. DNA for the CDR3: TGTGCCACCAGGGAGGGACAGGGCCAAGAGACCCAGTACTTC. Its translation is CATREGQGQETQYF.

The chain joins TRBV28 to TRBJ2-1; D gene ambiguous. Between the trimmed V and J ends, which lost 3 bases and 10 bases, there was a span of 4 bases. Per the germline V gene, CDR1 is MDHEN and CDR2 is SYDVKM. This CDR3 comprises 10 residues. The CDR3 DNA sequence: TGTGCCAGCAGTTTCAGAGAGCAGTTCTTC. Translation: CASSFREQFF.

The genes are TRBV19 and TRBJ2-2; 11 bases align to TRBD2. CDR3 length: 16 amino acids. Germline V gives CDR1 LNHDA, CDR2 SQIVND (reference sequence). V gave up 5 bases and J gave up 7 bases; unmatched junction bases: 9. The CDR3 is CASSSVAGGPIGELFF. CDR3 sequence (DNA): TGTGCCAGTAGTTCAGTAGCGGGAGGGCCGATCGGGGAGCTGTTTTTT.

The table lists this clone with a count of one. CDR3 protein: CASSDPGSAYNEQFF. CDR3 bases: TGCGCCAGCAGTGACCCGGGATCAGCCTACAATGAGCAGTTCTTC. V is TRBV10-1 and J is TRBJ2-1, with TRBD2 as a possible D gene (5 bases). The germline V gene has CDR1 WNHNN and CDR2 SYGVQD (reference sequence). Trimming took 3 bases from V and 2 from J, leaving 11 bases between them. CDR3 length equals 15 residues.

V usage is TRBV7-9 and J usage is TRBJ2-1; 7 bases are a match to TRBD2. V lost 6 bases, J lost 11 bases, and 4 bases stayed unmatched. Germline V CDR1 and CDR2: SEHNR, FQNEAQ (reference sequence). This CDR3 region has 11 residues. CDR3 region: CASRYGGKQFF. The CDR3 DNA follows: TGTGCCAGCAGATACGGGGGGAAGCAGTTCTTC.

The chain has TRBV2 and TRBJ2-7, with TRBD1 matching over 10 bases. J gave up 7 bases and V 11 bases, and 11 bases lay outside the gene matches. CDR3 length: 13 amino acids. Germline V lookup: CDR1 SNHLY, CDR2 FYNNEI. The CDR3 region is CAGRDRGPGEQYF. The CDR3 nucleotides read TGTGCCGGCCGGGACAGGGGCCCGGGAGAGCAGTACTTC.

The V gene is TRBV4-1, the J gene TRBJ1-1; TRBD1 is a possible D gene (5 bases). Germline V CDR1 and CDR2: MGHRA, YSYEKL. V lost 0 bases, J lost 0 bases, and 8 bases lay in between. The CDR3 contains 15 residues. CDR3 in DNA: TGCGCCAGCAGCCAAGAGGAGACAGTGAACACTGAAGCTTTCTTT. Translated: CASSQEETVNTEAFF.

This chain joins TRBV7-9 and TRBJ1-2, with D perhaps matching TRBD1 (6 bases). Trimming cost V 5 bases and J 10 bases, with 20 bases left between them. The CDR3 extends over 14 amino acids. Germline-derived CDR1 and CDR2 are SEHNR and FQNEAQ (reference sequence). The CDR3 here is CASSARNRGQDYTF. CDR3 in DNA: TGTGCCAGCAGCGCAAGAAATAGGGGACAAGACTACACCTTC.

This chain links TRBV27 with TRBJ2-2, with a possible D match to TRBD1 (6 bases). V shed 1 base and J shed 3 bases, with 9 bases lying between them. The CDR3 covers 15 residues. From germline, CDR1 is MNHEY and CDR2 SMNVEV (reference sequence). The CDR3 protein is CASSLLQGDTGELFF. For the CDR3, the DNA is TGTGCCAGCAGTTTATTACAGGGAGACACCGGGGAGCTGTTTTTT.

V and J are TRBV29-1 and TRBJ1-4, with 7 nucleotides matching TRBD1. The CDR3 runs 13 residues. V lost 3 bases to trimming and J lost 5 bases; unmatched junction nucleotides: 3. Germline CDR1 is SQVTM and CDR2 is ANQGSEA. DNA for the CDR3: TGCAGCGTTGACCGGGACAGCAATGAAAAACTGTTTTTT. Protein: CSVDRDSNEKLFF.

This chain connects TRBV7-7 to TRBJ2-2; D is possibly TRBD2 (6 bases). The CDR3 contains 15 residues. V was trimmed by 0 bases and J by 5 bases, leaving 10 bases between them. CDR1 and CDR2 from the germline V gene are SSHAT and FNYEAQ (reference sequence). The CDR3 is CASSLAIGGTGELFF. CDR3 sequence (DNA): TGTGCCAGCAGCTTAGCGATCGGGGGAACCGGGGAGCTGTTTTTT.

This clone occurred once. The chain combines TRBV12-3 or TRBV12-4 with TRBJ1-3; tentative D call: TRBD1 (5 bases). The CDR3 is made up of 13 amino acids. Trimming pared 10 bases from V and 0 bases from J, leaving 10 bases between. This CDR3 is CANRQSSGNTIYF. The CDR3 bases are TGTGCCAACCGACAGAGCTCTGGAAACACCATATATTTT.

A note on this clone: Other DNA variants within this sample encode the same CDR3. J is TRBJ1-5 and V is TRBV19; weak D call: TRBD1 (6 bases). The CDR3 runs 13 residues. CDR1 is LNHDA and CDR2 is SQIVND in the germline V gene (reference sequence). Trimming took 2 bases from V and 5 from J, leaving 7 bases between them. The CDR3 DNA sequence: TGTGCCAGTAGTATATCAGGGGATCAGCCCCAGCATTTT. Its translation is CASSISGDQPQHF.

V usage is TRBV5-1 and J usage is TRBJ1-1; TRBD1 might be the D (5 bases). CDR1 SGHRS and CDR2 YFSETQ come from the germline V gene. V was trimmed by 2 bases and J by 2 bases, leaving 10 bases between them. This CDR3 comprises 14 residues. DNA of the CDR3: TGCGCCAGCAGCTTAGAACAGGCAAACACTGAAGCTTTCTTT. Protein product: CASSLEQANTEAFF.

J is TRBJ1-1 and V is TRBV27, with D perhaps matching TRBD1 (5 bases). V gave up 2 bases and J gave up 0 bases, with 16 bases separating them. The CDR3 runs to 17 residues. In germline, CDR1 is MNHEY, CDR2 SMNVEV (reference sequence). CDR3 sequence: CASSLRGGRSMNTEAFF. CDR3 nucleotide sequence: TGTGCCAGCAGTTTAAGGGGTGGGCGCTCCATGAACACTGAAGCTTTCTTT.

The chain links TRBV25-1 to TRBJ2-2, with 8 bases matching TRBD1. The CDR3 is 14 amino acids. Germline V CDR1 and CDR2: MGHDK, SYGVNS. The J segment lost 4 bases and the V segment lost 4 bases, leaving 2 bases of the junction unmatched. This CDR3 reads CASSVDRGTGELFF. In DNA form, the CDR3 reads TGTGCCAGCAGTGTAGACAGGGGCACCGGGGAGCTGTTTTTT.

CDR3 amino acids: CASREGAGEKLFF. The CDR3 DNA follows: TGTGCCAGCAGAGAGGGGGCTGGAGAAAAACTGTTTTTT. The V call is TRBV3-1 (or the pseudogene TRBV3-2), the J call TRBJ1-4; 7 bases are shared with TRBD1. V lost 6 bases and J lost 8; bases outside the gene matches: 6. The CDR3 is 13 residues long. Germline V gives CDR1 LGHDT, CDR2 YNNKEL (reference sequence).

V usage is TRBV3-1 (or the pseudogene TRBV3-2) and J usage is TRBJ1-1; TRBD1 agrees at 9 bases. V lost 4 bases to trimming and J lost 10 bases; unmatched junction nucleotides: 7. This CDR3 contains 13 residues. Germline V gene sequence: CDR1 LGHDT, CDR2 YNNKEL (reference sequence). The CDR3 DNA reads TGTGCCAGCAGCCTCGGACAGGGGCTACGAGCTTTCTTT. This gives the protein CASSLGQGLRAFF.

This clone has just one count. The chain is built from TRBV29-1 and TRBJ2-5; 10 bases align to TRBD1. With 4 bases clipped from V and 4 bases from J, the junction kept 18 bases outside the gene matches. The length of the CDR3 is 18 residues. Germline V gene lookup returns CDR1 SQVTM and CDR2 ANQGSEA. The CDR3 reads CSVVGDRGLPARGETQYF. The CDR3 nucleotides read TGCAGCGTTGTTGGGGACAGGGGCCTACCGGCCAGGGGAGAGACCCAGTACTTC.

The rearrangement joins TRBV19 to TRBJ2-5, with 7 bases identical to TRBD2. Germline values: CDR1 LNHDA, CDR2 SQIVND (reference sequence). V lost 4 bases and J lost 5; bases outside the gene matches: 10. The CDR3 is 15 amino acids. CDR3: CASSRSGTNRETQYF. The CDR3 DNA sequence: TGTGCCAGTAGTAGGAGCGGGACCAACCGGGAGACCCAGTACTTC.